Shown below are 14 T cell receptor beta chains from a single sample sequenced in a study of T cell repertoires in cytomegalovirus infection (dated by TCRdb to between 2019 and 2020). Sequencer: Illumina HiSeq 1500. The public reads were run again by TCRdb, first through fastp at Q25 and then through MiXCR, and only productive beta chains were kept. CDR3 protein duplicates are merged, each entry listing the most common genes and DNA. This sample comprises about 530,000 distinct CDR3 sequences, around 27% of them detected only once. The ten largest account for roughly 13% of the sample. The sample was PBMCs. These receptor sequences come from a human donor in good health (CMV status not recorded). Some clones in this sample may be carry-over from other donors' samples.

This clonotype was seen only a few times. The chain is built from TRBV7-9 and TRBJ2-7; TRBD2 matches at 14 bases. The V segment lost 5 bases and the J segment 6 bases; nucleotides outside the gene matches: 12. From germline, CDR1 is SEHNR and CDR2 FQNEAQ (reference sequence). The CDR3 totals 17 residues. In DNA form, the CDR3 reads TGTGCCAGCAGCATCGGGACTAGCGGGAGAAGTGGGCGCGAGCAGTACTTC. It is translated as CASSIGTSGRSGREQYF.

CDR3 residues: CASSWSGRGNKNIQYF. CDR3 DNA sequence: TGTGCCAGCAGTTGGAGCGGGCGCGGGAACAAAAACATTCAGTACTTC. The chain links TRBV12-3 or TRBV12-4 to TRBJ2-4; maybe TRBD2 (6 bases). V was shortened by 4 bases and J by 3 bases, with 16 bases between the two germline ends. The CDR3 consists of 16 residues.

The chain recombines TRBV7-2 with TRBJ2-3; 8 positions match TRBD1. In germline, CDR1 is SGHTA, CDR2 FQGNSA. The trim removed 3 bases at V and 6 bases at J, leaving 5 bases unmatched. The CDR3 consists of 14 residues. This CDR3 reads CASSFWTGKDTQYF. As DNA, the CDR3 is TGTGCCAGCAGCTTCTGGACAGGGAAGGATACGCAGTATTTT.

The chain recombines TRBV5-4 with TRBJ2-2; 16 bases are a match to TRBD2. The CDR3 loop spans 17 amino acids. Germline CDR1 and CDR2: SGHNT and YYREEE (reference sequence). V lost 4 bases and J lost 6; bases outside the gene matches: 6. CDR3 loop: CASSHGTSGRVAGELFF. CDR3 DNA: TGTGCCAGCAGCCATGGGACTAGCGGGAGGGTGGCCGGGGAGCTGTTTTTT.

The gene calls are TRBV6-1 and TRBJ2-1; 7 bases fit TRBD1. The CDR3 is 17 residues long. CDR1 and CDR2 from the germline V gene are MNHNS and SASEGT. With V trimmed by 4 bases and J by 5 bases, 14 bases remained unmatched. The CDR3 spells CASSGKWSGQLNNEQFF. CDR3 in DNA: TGTGCCAGCAGTGGTAAGTGGTCGGGACAGCTGAACAATGAGCAGTTCTTC.

V usage is TRBV19 and J usage is TRBJ2-1; D gene uncertain. There are 13 residues in the CDR3. CDR1 LNHDA and CDR2 SQIVND come from the germline V gene (reference sequence). V was clipped by 6 bases and J by 4 bases, with 10 bases between them. The CDR3 sequence is CASRESRYNEQFF. In DNA form, the CDR3 reads TGTGCCAGTAGGGAGAGCAGGTACAATGAGCAGTTCTTC.

This clonotype was counted once. The chain couples TRBV6-5 to TRBJ1-2; D is unresolved. The CDR3 sequence is 13 residues long. V lost 6 bases and J 8 bases, leaving 16 bases between the germline ends. From germline, CDR1 is MNHEY and CDR2 SVGAGI. The CDR3 is CASSPVESGGYTF. The CDR3 coding sequence is TGTGCCAGCAGCCCCGTTGAGTCGGGCGGCTACACCTTC.

This clonotype was seen only a few times. The rearrangement joins TRBV20-1 to TRBJ2-1, with D possibly TRBD2 on 7 matching bases. The CDR3 covers 14 residues. Looked up from germline, CDR1 is DFQATT and CDR2 is SNEGSKA (reference sequence). V lost 5 bases and J 8 bases, leaving 19 bases between the germline ends. The CDR3 DNA reads TGCAGTGCTGGGAGGGGGGGGCCAGGGGATGAGCAGTTCTTC. Translated: CSAGRGGPGDEQFF.

Only a few counts were recorded for this clonotype. V gene TRBV6-5 combines with J gene TRBJ1-1, with 7 bases fitting TRBD1. Germline V gives CDR1 MNHEY, CDR2 SVGAGI. Trimming removed 6 bases from V and 2 bases from J; junction bases left unmatched: 6. The CDR3 is 14 amino acids. The chain's CDR3 is CASRRDRSNTEAFF. In DNA form, the CDR3 reads TGTGCCAGCAGAAGGGACAGAAGTAACACTGAAGCTTTCTTT.

The rearrangement uses TRBV12-3 or TRBV12-4 and TRBJ1-2; a weak D match, TRBD1 (5 bases). This CDR3 spans 14 amino acids. The ends were cut back, 4 bases at V and 5 bases at J, with 14 bases in the middle. The CDR3, as DNA: TGTGCCAGCAGTTCCCAGGGAGTACCATATGGCTACACCTTC. This translates into CASSSQGVPYGYTF.

This chain joins TRBV19 and TRBJ1-5, with no clear D. The length of the CDR3 is 16 residues. Germline CDR1 and CDR2: LNHDA and SQIVND (reference sequence). V lost 3 bases and J 2 bases, leaving 14 bases between the germline ends. In DNA, the CDR3 is TGTGCCAGTAGTATGGTTGGGGTTTTGGGCAATCAGCCCCAGCATTTT. Its protein product is CASSMVGVLGNQPQHF.

This clonotype was counted at least ten times. The chain joins TRBV7-2 to TRBJ2-5; 14 positions match TRBD2. The CDR3 runs to 16 residues. The germline CDR1 and CDR2 sequences are SGHTA and FQGNSA. J gave up 5 bases and V 5 bases, and 7 bases lay outside the gene matches. The chain's CDR3 is CASSLGLAGVSETQYF. In nucleotides, the CDR3 is TGTGCCAGCAGCCTGGGACTAGCGGGAGTCTCCGAGACCCAGTACTTC.

There are a few counts of this clonotype. The chain has TRBV15 and TRBJ2-1; 11 positions agree with TRBD2. Losses at the gene ends were 0 bases for V and 5 bases for J; bases not matched to a gene: 9. Germline V gene data show CDR1 as LNHNV and CDR2 as YYDKDF (reference sequence). This CDR3 region has 18 residues. CDR3 sequence: CATSRDRPSGRFDNEQFF. The CDR3 nucleotides read TGTGCCACCAGCAGAGATCGCCCTAGCGGGAGGTTCGACAATGAGCAGTTCTTC.

The V gene is TRBV12-3 or TRBV12-4, the J gene TRBJ2-5, with 9 nucleotides matching TRBD2. The CDR3 contains 17 residues. V shed 2 bases, J shed 5 bases, and the junction held 12 bases outside the gene matches. The CDR3 sequence: CASSLSASGIGGETQYF. The CDR3 DNA follows: TGTGCCAGCAGTTTATCTGCTAGCGGGATAGGAGGGGAGACCCAGTACTTC.